A selection of T cell receptor beta chains follows, all from one sample in a study of cytomegalovirus exposure and HLA in healthy donors. Clones were sequenced by immunoSEQ multiplex PCR, and TCRdb holds only the in-frame ones, with some missing. The table has around 89,000 clones, 65% to 80% seen once; the top ten hold around 2.9%. The sequenced sample was PBMCs. The receptor source for this set is a man aged 35 to 55 in good health and CMV-seronegative. Each CDR3 is given with its conserved first and last residue. The order of the fields is V gene, D gene, clone size, CDR3 length, J gene, CDR3 DNA, CDR3 protein. D genes are given only for firm matches. Some rows mark clone size as missing; the rest say once, few, many or name a class of expanded clone.

v_gene: TRBV29-1; d_gene: -; abundance: -; len: 13; j_gene: TRBJ1-2; CDR3nt: TGCAGCATAGAGATACAGGGAAGCTATGGCTACACCTTC; CDR3aa: CSIEIQGSYGYTF
v_gene: TRBV29-1; d_gene: -; abundance: -; len: 13; j_gene: TRBJ2-7; CDR3nt: TGCAGCGTTTGTACTGGCAGGGGTTACGAGCAGTACTTC; CDR3aa: CSVCTGRGYEQYF
v_gene: TRBV18; d_gene: TRBD1; abundance: -; len: 15; j_gene: TRBJ2-3; CDR3nt: TGTGCCAGCTCACCGGGACAGGGGGGAACAGATACGCAGTATTTT; CDR3aa: CASSPGQGGTDTQYF
v_gene: TRBV27; d_gene: TRBD1; abundance: -; len: 15; j_gene: TRBJ1-1; CDR3nt: TGTGCCAGCAGTTTATTACAGGGGCATAACACTGAAGCTTTCTTT; CDR3aa: CASSLLQGHNTEAFF
v_gene: TRBV7-2; d_gene: -; abundance: -; len: 15; j_gene: TRBJ1-6; CDR3nt: TGTGCCAGCAGCTCTCGGGAGGGGGTTAATTCACCCCTCCACTTT; CDR3aa: CASSSREGVNSPLHF
v_gene: TRBV7-9; d_gene: TRBD1; abundance: -; len: 16; j_gene: TRBJ1-2; CDR3nt: TGTGCCAGCAGCTTGATAACCTGGACAGGGAACTATGGCTACACCTTC; CDR3aa: CASSLITWTGNYGYTF
v_gene: TRBV4-3; d_gene: -; abundance: once; len: 19; j_gene: TRBJ1-2; CDR3nt: TGCGCCAGCAGCCGCGCGGGAATGTTTGTCGCGGGAGATAGCTATGGCTACACCTTC; CDR3aa: CASSRAGMFVAGDSYGYTF
v_gene: TRBV4-1; d_gene: TRBD1; abundance: once; len: 15; j_gene: TRBJ1-2; CDR3nt: TGCGCCAGCAGCCAATCGGACAGGAGTTACTATGGCTACACCTTC; CDR3aa: CASSQSDRSYYGYTF
v_gene: TRBV27; d_gene: -; abundance: -; len: 14; j_gene: TRBJ1-3; CDR3nt: TGTGCCAGCAGTTTACGGGATGCTGGAAACACCATATATTTT; CDR3aa: CASSLRDAGNTIYF
v_gene: TRBV7-6; d_gene: -; abundance: -; len: 17; j_gene: TRBJ1-6; CDR3nt: TGTGCCAGCAGCCCCGGACATAATAGCTCCTATAATTCACCCCTCCACTTT; CDR3aa: CASSPGHNSSYNSPLHF
v_gene: TRBV6-1; d_gene: -; abundance: -; len: 15; j_gene: TRBJ1-4; CDR3nt: TGTGCCAGCAGTGACCGGGCCAGGGCTAGTGAAAAACTGTTTTTT; CDR3aa: CASSDRARASEKLFF
v_gene: TRBV7-8; d_gene: -; abundance: few; len: 16; j_gene: TRBJ2-2; CDR3nt: TGTGCCAGCAGCTTGATGGCGGGGGCCAACACCGGGGAGCTGTTTTTT; CDR3aa: CASSLMAGANTGELFF
v_gene: TRBV2; d_gene: TRBD1; abundance: -; len: 15; j_gene: TRBJ1-4; CDR3nt: TGTGCCAGCAGTGAAGGAGGGACAGGGATTGAAAAACTGTTTTTT; CDR3aa: CASSEGGTGIEKLFF
v_gene: TRBV25-1; d_gene: -; abundance: few; len: 16; j_gene: TRBJ1-3; CDR3nt: TGTGCCAGCAGTGAACCACAGGGCCGGTCTGGAAACACCATATATTTT; CDR3aa: CASSEPQGRSGNTIYF
v_gene: TRBV20-1; d_gene: TRBD1; abundance: -; len: 11; j_gene: TRBJ1-1; CDR3nt: TGCAGTGCTCCGAGGACAGGTGAAGCTTTCTTT; CDR3aa: CSAPRTGEAFF
v_gene: TRBV18; d_gene: -; abundance: -; len: 11; j_gene: TRBJ1-4; CDR3nt: TGTGCCACTCGGGGTAACGAAAAACTGTTTTTT; CDR3aa: CATRGNEKLFF
v_gene: TRBV11-2; d_gene: -; abundance: -; len: 14; j_gene: TRBJ1-2; CDR3nt: TGTGCCAGCAGCTTCAGGGGAACGTGGTATGGCTACACCTTC; CDR3aa: CASSFRGTWYGYTF
v_gene: TRBV9; d_gene: TRBD2; abundance: few; len: 17; j_gene: TRBJ2-3; CDR3nt: TGTGCCAGCAGCGTAGCCTCTAGCGGGGCTACCACAGATACGCAGTATTTT; CDR3aa: CASSVASSGATTDTQYF
v_gene: TRBV7-8; d_gene: -; abundance: -; len: 14; j_gene: TRBJ2-7; CDR3nt: TGTGCCAGCAGCTTGTCCCGCAGTTCCTACGAGCAGTACTTC; CDR3aa: CASSLSRSSYEQYF
v_gene: TRBV30; d_gene: -; abundance: few; len: 16; j_gene: TRBJ1-1; CDR3nt: TGTGCCTGGAGTAATGGGTCCCCAGGGGAAAACACTGAAGCTTTCTTT; CDR3aa: CAWSNGSPGENTEAFF
v_gene: TRBV6-5; d_gene: -; abundance: -; len: 11; j_gene: TRBJ1-1; CDR3nt: TGTGCCAGCACTTCACGCGCTGAAGCTTTCTTT; CDR3aa: CASTSRAEAFF
v_gene: TRBV7-2; d_gene: TRBD1; abundance: -; len: 15; j_gene: TRBJ2-7; CDR3nt: TGTGCCAGCAGCTTAGAGGGGGCAAGAACCTACGAGCAGTACTTC; CDR3aa: CASSLEGARTYEQYF
v_gene: TRBV7-2; d_gene: TRBD1; abundance: -; len: 16; j_gene: TRBJ2-7; CDR3nt: TGTGCCAGCAGCTTCCGGACAGGGGGATTGTCCTACGAGCAGTACTTC; CDR3aa: CASSFRTGGLSYEQYF
v_gene: TRBV7-9; d_gene: -; abundance: once; len: 14; j_gene: TRBJ1-4; CDR3nt: TGTGCCAGCAGCGTTAGGGCAGGGGAAGAAAAACTGTTTTTT; CDR3aa: CASSVRAGEEKLFF
v_gene: TRBV28; d_gene: -; abundance: -; len: 13; j_gene: TRBJ1-1; CDR3nt: TGTGCCAGCAGTTTCACATTGAACACTGAAGCTTTCTTT; CDR3aa: CASSFTLNTEAFF
v_gene: TRBV5-6; d_gene: TRBD2; abundance: -; len: 18; j_gene: TRBJ2-3; CDR3nt: TGTGCCAGCAGCTTGGTGGGACTAGCGGGGGGGGAAACAGATACGCAGTATTTT; CDR3aa: CASSLVGLAGGETDTQYF
v_gene: TRBV29-1; d_gene: -; abundance: -; len: 11; j_gene: TRBJ1-2; CDR3nt: TGCAGCGCCGGGCACAGGGTTGGCTACACCTTC; CDR3aa: CSAGHRVGYTF
v_gene: TRBV7-9; d_gene: -; abundance: few; len: 15; j_gene: TRBJ2-7; CDR3nt: TGTGCCAGCAGCCACGAACCAGGGGAGTGGTGCGAGCAGTACTTC; CDR3aa: CASSHEPGEWCEQYF
v_gene: TRBV15; d_gene: -; abundance: -; len: 13; j_gene: TRBJ1-4; CDR3nt: TGTGCCACCAGCAGTGCCACTCGGGAAAAACTGTTTTTT; CDR3aa: CATSSATREKLFF
v_gene: TRBV9; d_gene: TRBD2; abundance: -; len: 14; j_gene: TRBJ2-7; CDR3nt: TGTGCCAGCAGCGTAGCGGGGGGTCCCTACGAGCAGTACTTC; CDR3aa: CASSVAGGPYEQYF
v_gene: TRBV29-1; d_gene: TRBD1; abundance: -; len: 13; j_gene: TRBJ2-7; CDR3nt: TGCAGCGTTTTTCTGGGACAGCTGGGAGAGCAGTACTTC; CDR3aa: CSVFLGQLGEQYF
v_gene: TRBV5-8; d_gene: -; abundance: -; len: 15; j_gene: TRBJ2-7; CDR3nt: TGTGCCAGCCGCTCTGGTAGGAACCCCCGAGGCGAGCAGTACTTC; CDR3aa: CASRSGRNPRGEQYF
v_gene: TRBV10-3; d_gene: TRBD1; abundance: -; len: 16; j_gene: TRBJ1-6; CDR3nt: TGTGCCATCAGTGGAAAGACAGGGACCTATAATTCACCCCTCCACTTT; CDR3aa: CAISGKTGTYNSPLHF
v_gene: TRBV4-3; d_gene: -; abundance: few; len: 14; j_gene: TRBJ1-3; CDR3nt: TGCGCCAGCAGCCAAGATTACTCTGGAAACACCATATATTTT; CDR3aa: CASSQDYSGNTIYF
v_gene: TRBV7-7; d_gene: -; abundance: -; len: 14; j_gene: TRBJ2-5; CDR3nt: TGTGCCAGCAGCTTAGTGATTGAACTGGAGACCCAGTACTTC; CDR3aa: CASSLVIELETQYF
v_gene: TRBV9; d_gene: TRBD1; abundance: few; len: 14; j_gene: TRBJ1-6; CDR3nt: TGTGCCAGCAGTGCCGGGACAGGGAACTCACCCCTCCACTTT; CDR3aa: CASSAGTGNSPLHF
v_gene: TRBV11-2; d_gene: -; abundance: -; len: 15; j_gene: TRBJ2-2; CDR3nt: TGTGCCAGCAGCCAACAGGGATACCCCACCGGGGAGCTGTTTTTT; CDR3aa: CASSQQGYPTGELFF
v_gene: TRBV28; d_gene: -; abundance: once; len: 13; j_gene: TRBJ1-1; CDR3nt: TGTGCCAGCAGTCGGGGGGGGGACACTGAAGCTTTCTTT; CDR3aa: CASSRGGDTEAFF
v_gene: TRBV2; d_gene: TRBD1; abundance: -; len: 12; j_gene: TRBJ1-2; CDR3nt: TGTGCCAGGGGACAGGTGGATTATGGCTACACCTTC; CDR3aa: CARGQVDYGYTF
v_gene: TRBV7-9; d_gene: -; abundance: -; len: 16; j_gene: TRBJ2-3; CDR3nt: TGTGCCAGCAGCTTAGGGCTAGGTATTAGCACAGATACGCAGTATTTT; CDR3aa: CASSLGLGISTDTQYF
v_gene: TRBV2; d_gene: -; abundance: -; len: 15; j_gene: TRBJ1-2; CDR3nt: TGTGCCAGCAGTGATAGGATAGACAGGTTCTATGGCTACACCTTC; CDR3aa: CASSDRIDRFYGYTF
v_gene: TRBV11-3; d_gene: -; abundance: -; len: 12; j_gene: TRBJ1-1; CDR3nt: TGTGCCAGCAGCCAGACAGACACTGAAGCTTTCTTT; CDR3aa: CASSQTDTEAFF